This T cell receptor (beta chain) was captured by sequencing in a study of regulatory T cells in long-lasting Graves disease. Findings of the study overall: Persistent patients shared more public clonotypes (around 2,500) than newly diagnosed patients (966).

Many counts were recorded for this clonotype. The antigen is unknown. Arm-PCR with iRepertoire HTBI primers amplified the CDR3 regions for these TCR beta libraries. TCRdb ran MiXCR on the multiplex PCR reads and lists one entry per CDR3 protein. The sample has around 250,000 distinct CDR3 sequences; around 17% are singletons. Time point denoted: newly diagnosed GD, antithyroid drugs for less than 3 months. With RNA extracted from PBMCs as input, the TCR library was made. This clonotype was obtained from a female donor with Graves disease. Sequencing was performed on peripheral blood mononuclear cells (PBMCs), taken at new diagnosis, from a patient treated with antithyroid drugs.

CDR3: CASSLGDGSYEQYF. In DNA form, the CDR3 reads TGTGCCAGCAGCTTAGGGGACGGATCCTACGAGCAGTACTTC. This chain connects TRBV5-5 to TRBJ2-7, with D perhaps matching TRBD1 or TRBD2 (5 bases each). The CDR3 loop spans 14 amino acids. V lost 2 bases to trimming and J lost 1 base, with 10 bases between them. Germline loops: CDR1 SGHKS, CDR2 YYEKEE (reference sequence).